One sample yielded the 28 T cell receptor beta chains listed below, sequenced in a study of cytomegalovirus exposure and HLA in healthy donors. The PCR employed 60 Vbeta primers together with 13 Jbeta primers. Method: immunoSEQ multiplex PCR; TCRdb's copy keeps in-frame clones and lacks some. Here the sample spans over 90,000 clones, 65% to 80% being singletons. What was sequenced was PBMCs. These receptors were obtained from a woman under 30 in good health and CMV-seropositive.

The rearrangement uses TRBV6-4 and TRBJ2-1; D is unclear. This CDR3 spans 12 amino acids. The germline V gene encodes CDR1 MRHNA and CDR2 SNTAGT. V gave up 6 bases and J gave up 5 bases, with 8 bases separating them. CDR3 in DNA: TGTGCCAGCAGCGCGAGTAACAATGAGCAGTTCTTC. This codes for CASSASNNEQFF.

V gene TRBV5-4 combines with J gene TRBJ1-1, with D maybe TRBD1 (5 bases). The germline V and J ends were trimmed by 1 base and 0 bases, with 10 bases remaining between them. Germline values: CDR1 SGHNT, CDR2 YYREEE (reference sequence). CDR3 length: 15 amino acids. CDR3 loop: CASSLKRDLNTEAFF. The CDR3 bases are TGTGCCAGCAGCTTGAAAAGGGACTTGAACACTGAAGCTTTCTTT.

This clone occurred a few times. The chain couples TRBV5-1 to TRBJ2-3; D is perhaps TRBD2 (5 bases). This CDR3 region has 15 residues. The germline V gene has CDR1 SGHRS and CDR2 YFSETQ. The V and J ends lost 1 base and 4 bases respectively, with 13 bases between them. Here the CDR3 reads CASSLSLSGADTQYF. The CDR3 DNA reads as TGCGCCAGCAGCTTGAGTTTAAGCGGTGCAGATACGCAGTATTTT.

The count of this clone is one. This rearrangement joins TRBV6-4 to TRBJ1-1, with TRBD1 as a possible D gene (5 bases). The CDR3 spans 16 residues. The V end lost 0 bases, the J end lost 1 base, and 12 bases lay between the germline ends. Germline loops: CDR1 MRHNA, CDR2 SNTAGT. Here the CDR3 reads CASSDSFGGRNTEAFF. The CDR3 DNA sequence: TGTGCCAGCAGTGACTCGTTTGGGGGGAGGAACACTGAAGCTTTCTTT.

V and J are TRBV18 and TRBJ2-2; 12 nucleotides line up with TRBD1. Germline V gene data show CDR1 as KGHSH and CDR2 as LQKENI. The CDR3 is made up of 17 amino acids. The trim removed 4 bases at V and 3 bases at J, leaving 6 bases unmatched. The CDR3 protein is CASSLSGDRGHTGELFF. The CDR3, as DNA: TGTGCCAGCTCACTATCCGGGGACAGGGGGCACACCGGGGAGCTGTTTTTT.

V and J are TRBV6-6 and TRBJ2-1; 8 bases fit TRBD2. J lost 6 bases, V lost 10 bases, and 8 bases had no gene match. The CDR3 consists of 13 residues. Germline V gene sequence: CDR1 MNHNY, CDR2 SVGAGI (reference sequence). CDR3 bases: TGTGCCACAACCGGGACTAGTTTCAATGAGCAGTTCTTC. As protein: CATTGTSFNEQFF.

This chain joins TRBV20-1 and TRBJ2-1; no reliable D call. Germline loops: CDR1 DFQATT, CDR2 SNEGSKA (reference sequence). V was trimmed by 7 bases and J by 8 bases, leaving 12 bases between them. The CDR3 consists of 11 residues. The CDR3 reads CSVTRTHEQFF. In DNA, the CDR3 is TGCAGTGTAACCCGAACACATGAGCAGTTCTTC.

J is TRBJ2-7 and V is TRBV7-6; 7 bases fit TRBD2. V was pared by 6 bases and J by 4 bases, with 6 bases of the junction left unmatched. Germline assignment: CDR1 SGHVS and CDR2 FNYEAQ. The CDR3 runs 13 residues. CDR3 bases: TGTGCCAGCAGTCTTGGGAGGGCGTACGAGCAGTACTTC. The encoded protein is CASSLGRAYEQYF.

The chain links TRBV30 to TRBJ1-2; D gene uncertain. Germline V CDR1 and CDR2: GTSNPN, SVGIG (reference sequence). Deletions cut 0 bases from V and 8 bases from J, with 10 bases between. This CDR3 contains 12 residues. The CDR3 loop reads CAWSVRGGGYTF. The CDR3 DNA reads TGTGCCTGGAGTGTACGGGGAGGAGGCTACACCTTC.

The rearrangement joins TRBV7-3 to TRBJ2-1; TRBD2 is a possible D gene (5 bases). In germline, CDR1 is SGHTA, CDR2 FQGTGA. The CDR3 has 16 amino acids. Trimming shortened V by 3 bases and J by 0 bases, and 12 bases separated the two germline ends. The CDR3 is CASSLGRGISYNEQFF. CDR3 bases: TGTGCCAGCAGCTTGGGCAGAGGGATCTCCTACAATGAGCAGTTCTTC.

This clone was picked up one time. The chain's CDR3 is CASRITGGGTEAFF. Here the CDR3 DNA reads TGTGCCAGCAGGATAACAGGGGGTGGCACTGAAGCTTTCTTT. This chain links TRBV27 with TRBJ1-1, with 8 bases identical to TRBD1. Germline values: CDR1 MNHEY, CDR2 SMNVEV (reference sequence). V dropped 6 bases and J dropped 4; count of bases not matched to a gene: 7. This CDR3 region has 14 residues.

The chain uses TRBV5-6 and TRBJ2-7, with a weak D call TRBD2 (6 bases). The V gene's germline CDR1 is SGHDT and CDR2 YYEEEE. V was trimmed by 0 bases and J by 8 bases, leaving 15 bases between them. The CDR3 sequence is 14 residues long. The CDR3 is CASSLAAGPSKQYF. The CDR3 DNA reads TGTGCCAGCAGCTTGGCGGCGGGGCCCTCCAAGCAGTACTTC. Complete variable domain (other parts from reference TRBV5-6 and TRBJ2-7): DAGVTQSPTHLIKTRGQQVTLRCSPKSGHDTVSWYQQALGQGPQFIFQYYEEEERQRGNFPDRFSGHQFPNYSSELNVNALLLGDSALYLCASSLAAGPSKQYFGPGTRLTVT.

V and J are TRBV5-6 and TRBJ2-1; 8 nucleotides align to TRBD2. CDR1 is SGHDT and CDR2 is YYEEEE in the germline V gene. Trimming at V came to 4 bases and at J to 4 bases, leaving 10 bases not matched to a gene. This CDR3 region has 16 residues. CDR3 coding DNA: TGTGCCAGCAGCCCCTTTAGCGGGAATCGGTACAATGAGCAGTTCTTC. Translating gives CASSPFSGNRYNEQFF.

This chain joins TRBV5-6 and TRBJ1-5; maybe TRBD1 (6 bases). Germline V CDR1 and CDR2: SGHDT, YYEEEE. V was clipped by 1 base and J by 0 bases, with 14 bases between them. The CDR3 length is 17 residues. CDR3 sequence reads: CASSLSWTADSNQPQHF. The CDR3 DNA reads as TGTGCCAGCAGCTTGTCCTGGACAGCCGATAGCAATCAGCCCCAGCATTTT.

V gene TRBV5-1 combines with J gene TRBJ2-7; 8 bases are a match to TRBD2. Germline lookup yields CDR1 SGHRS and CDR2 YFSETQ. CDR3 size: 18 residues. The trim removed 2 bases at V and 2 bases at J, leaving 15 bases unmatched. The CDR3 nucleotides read TGCGCCAGCAGCTTCGCGGGGGGACCGACTCCGACGCCCTACGAGCAGTACTTC. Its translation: CASSFAGGPTPTPYEQYF.

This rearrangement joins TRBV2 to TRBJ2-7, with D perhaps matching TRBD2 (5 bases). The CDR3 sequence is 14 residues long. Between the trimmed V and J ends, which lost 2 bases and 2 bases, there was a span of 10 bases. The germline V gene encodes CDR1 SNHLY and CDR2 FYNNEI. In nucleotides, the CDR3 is TGTGCCAGCAGTGAACTAGCTCAGACCTACGAGCAGTACTTC. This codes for CASSELAQTYEQYF.

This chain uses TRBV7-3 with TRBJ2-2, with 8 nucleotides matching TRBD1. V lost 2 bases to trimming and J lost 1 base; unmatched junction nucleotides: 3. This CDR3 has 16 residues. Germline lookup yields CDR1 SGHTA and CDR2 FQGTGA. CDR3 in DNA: TGTGCCAGCAGCTTAGTCGGACAGGGGAACACCGGGGAGCTGTTTTTT. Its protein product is CASSLVGQGNTGELFF. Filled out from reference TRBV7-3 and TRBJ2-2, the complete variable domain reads GAGVSQTPSNKVTEKGKYVELRCDPISGHTALYWYRQSLGQGPEFLIYFQGTGAADDSGLPNDRFFAVRPEGSVSTLKIQRTERGDSAVYLCASSLVGQGNTGELFFGEGSRLTVL.

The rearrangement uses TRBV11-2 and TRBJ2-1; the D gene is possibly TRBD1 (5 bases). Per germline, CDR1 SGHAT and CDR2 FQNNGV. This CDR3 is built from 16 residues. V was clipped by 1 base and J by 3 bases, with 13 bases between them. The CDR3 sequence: CASSLVGDTGYNEQFF. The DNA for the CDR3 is TGTGCCAGCAGCTTAGTAGGGGATACAGGCTACAATGAGCAGTTCTTC.

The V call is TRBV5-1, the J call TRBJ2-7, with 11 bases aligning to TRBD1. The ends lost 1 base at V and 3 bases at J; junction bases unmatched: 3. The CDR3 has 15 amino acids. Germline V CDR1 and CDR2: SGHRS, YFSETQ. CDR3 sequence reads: CASSLPGQGGYEQYF. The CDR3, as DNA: TGCGCCAGCAGCTTGCCGGGACAGGGGGGCTACGAGCAGTACTTC.

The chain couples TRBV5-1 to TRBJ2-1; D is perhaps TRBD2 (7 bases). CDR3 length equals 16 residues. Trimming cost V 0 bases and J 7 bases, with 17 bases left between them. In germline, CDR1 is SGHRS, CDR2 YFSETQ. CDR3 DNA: TGCGCCAGCAGCTTGGATGGGGGGGCCACCGGGAATGAGCAGTTCTTC. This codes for CASSLDGGATGNEQFF.

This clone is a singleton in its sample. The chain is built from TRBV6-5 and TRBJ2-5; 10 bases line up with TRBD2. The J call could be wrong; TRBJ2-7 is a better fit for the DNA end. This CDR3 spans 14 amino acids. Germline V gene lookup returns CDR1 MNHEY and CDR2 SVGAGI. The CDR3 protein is CASRWTSGSYEQYF. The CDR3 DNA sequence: TGTGCCAGCAGGTGGACTAGCGGTTCCTACGAGCAGTACTTC.

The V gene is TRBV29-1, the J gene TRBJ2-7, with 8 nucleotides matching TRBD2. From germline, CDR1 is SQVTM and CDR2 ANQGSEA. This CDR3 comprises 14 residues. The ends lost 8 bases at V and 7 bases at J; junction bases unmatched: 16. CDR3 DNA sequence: TGCAGCTTTTCGAGAGGGACTAGAGGGGAAGAGCAGTACTTC. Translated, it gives CSFSRGTRGEEQYF.

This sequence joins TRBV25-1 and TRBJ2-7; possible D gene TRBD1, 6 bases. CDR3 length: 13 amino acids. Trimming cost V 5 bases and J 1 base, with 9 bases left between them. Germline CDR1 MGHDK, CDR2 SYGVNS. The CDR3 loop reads CASSTQGSYEQYF. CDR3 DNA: TGTGCCAGCAGTACACAGGGATCCTACGAGCAGTACTTC.

The CDR3 sequence is CASEAGGITGELFF. As DNA, the CDR3 is TGTGCCAGCGAGGCAGGGGGTATCACCGGGGAGCTGTTTTTT. The J gene is TRBJ2-2, the V gene TRBV2, with 7 bases lining up with TRBD1. With V trimmed by 8 bases and J by 4 bases, 7 bases remained unmatched. The germline gives CDR1 SNHLY, CDR2 FYNNEI. This CDR3 is 14 amino acids long.

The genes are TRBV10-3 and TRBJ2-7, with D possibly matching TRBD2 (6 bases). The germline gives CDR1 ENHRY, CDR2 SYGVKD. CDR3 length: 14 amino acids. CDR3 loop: CAVLVGGAPYEQYF. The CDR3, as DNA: TGTGCGGTCCTAGTCGGGGGAGCACCCTACGAGCAGTACTTC.

The CDR3, as DNA: TGTGCCAGCAGTTACTCGAGTACGGTGAACACTGAAGCTTTCTTT. It codes for CASSYSSTVNTEAFF. The chain is built from TRBV6-5 and TRBJ1-1; D remains unclear. This CDR3 contains 15 residues. V gave up 0 bases and J gave up 0 bases, with 8 bases separating them. Germline assignment: CDR1 MNHEY and CDR2 SVGAGI.

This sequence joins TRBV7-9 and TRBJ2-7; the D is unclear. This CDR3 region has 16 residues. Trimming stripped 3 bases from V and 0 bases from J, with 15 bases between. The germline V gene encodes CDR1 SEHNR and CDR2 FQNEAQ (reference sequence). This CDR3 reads CASSFVGGRSSYEQYF. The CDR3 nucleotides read TGTGCCAGCAGCTTCGTAGGCGGCCGAAGCTCCTACGAGCAGTACTTC.

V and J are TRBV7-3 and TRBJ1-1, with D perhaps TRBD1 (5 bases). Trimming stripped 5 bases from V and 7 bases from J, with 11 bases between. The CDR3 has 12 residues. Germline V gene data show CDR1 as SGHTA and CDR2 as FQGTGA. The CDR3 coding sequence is TGTGCCAGCAGCGACCGGGACTATGAAGCTTTCTTT. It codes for CASSDRDYEAFF.